Below, 9 T cell receptor beta chains from the same sample are listed, as sequenced in a study of CD8+CD57+ T cells in acquired aplastic anemia. The use of genomic DNA as template underpinned the TCR beta VDJ and CDR3 profiling. MiXCR was run by TCRdb on the reads, yielding one entry per CDR3 protein. The sample lists 400,000 to 600,000 distinct CDR3 sequences, approximately 33% occurring once. Sequencing was done on patients that had shown CD8+CD57+ cell expansion by flow cytometry. The sample comprised sorted CD4+, CD8+, or CD8+CD57+ T cells (not recorded which) from PBMCs. These receptors all stem from a human donor with aplastic anemia.

This clonotype was counted a few times. This rearrangement joins TRBV5-8 to TRBJ1-6, with D unresolved. The germline V and J ends were trimmed by 4 bases and 10 bases, with 18 bases remaining between them. Germline lookup yields CDR1 SGHTS and CDR2 YDEGEE. CDR3 length: 15 amino acids. The CDR3 nucleotides are TGTGCCAGCAGCCCGGAGAAGGCCTTTTTATCACCCCTCCACTTT. As protein: CASSPEKAFLSPLHF.

In its sample, this clonotype was seen many times. V and J are TRBV10-3 and TRBJ1-5, with 9 bases identical to TRBD1. Germline-derived CDR1 and CDR2 are ENHRY and SYGVKD. The CDR3 runs 15 residues. Trimming removed 6 bases from V and 6 bases from J; junction bases left unmatched: 9. The CDR3 DNA reads TGTGCCATCAGCCCCGGGACAGGGTATTTTCAGCCCCAGCATTTT. As protein: CAISPGTGYFQPQHF.

In its sample, this clonotype was seen a few times. This chain links TRBV11-2 with TRBJ2-7, with D perhaps matching TRBD1 (6 bases). Per germline, CDR1 SGHAT and CDR2 FQNNGV. V lost 2 bases and J lost 6, with 23 bases in between. The CDR3 spans 17 residues. The CDR3 here is CASSLNGGTGSSLEQYF. In DNA form, the CDR3 reads TGTGCCAGCAGCTTAAACGGTGGAACAGGGTCCTCTCTCGAGCAGTACTTC.

Only a few counts were recorded for this clonotype. The chain carries TRBV12-3 or TRBV12-4 and TRBJ2-3; TRBD2 aligns across 7 bases. The CDR3 runs 16 residues. With V trimmed by 1 base and J by 1 base, 5 bases remained unmatched. CDR3 sequence reads: CASSLGAGSGTDTQYF. The CDR3 region has the DNA TGTGCCAGCAGTTTAGGAGCGGGATCGGGCACAGATACGCAGTATTTT.

The V call is TRBV29-1, the J call TRBJ2-2; TRBD1 aligns across 8 bases. The germline V gene encodes CDR1 SQVTM and CDR2 ANQGSEA. This CDR3 spans 13 amino acids. V lost 6 bases and J lost 9; bases outside the gene matches: 9. The CDR3 here is CSVARQGTRELFF. CDR3 in DNA: TGCAGCGTCGCCCGACAGGGGACCAGGGAGCTGTTTTTT.

This clonotype was found many times. V is TRBV7-3 and J is TRBJ2-1; D possibly uses TRBD1 or TRBD2 (6 bases each). The germline V gene encodes CDR1 SGHTA and CDR2 FQGTGA. V lost 5 bases to trimming and J lost 5 bases, with 10 bases between them. This CDR3 spans 13 amino acids. CDR3 DNA sequence: TGTGCCAGCAGCACCCGGGGGCACAATGAGCAGTTCTTC. This codes for CASSTRGHNEQFF.

The chain has TRBV7-8 and TRBJ2-7, with 8 bases identical to TRBD1. J was trimmed by 4 bases and V by 3 bases; bases with no gene match: 8. Germline V gene sequence: CDR1 SGHVS, CDR2 FQNEAQ. This CDR3 contains 15 residues. CDR3: CASSLGDRKGYEQYF. The CDR3 DNA reads TGTGCCAGCAGCTTGGGGGACAGGAAGGGGTACGAGCAGTACTTC. Full variable domain (remainder filled in from reference TRBV7-8 and TRBJ2-7): GAGVSQSPRYKVAKRGQDVALRCDPISGHVSLFWYQQALGQGPEFLTYFQNEAQLDKSGLPSDRFFAERPEGSVSTLKIQRTQQEDSAVYLCASSLGDRKGYEQYFGPGTRLTVT.

Details on this clonotype: Lacking the conserved final phenylalanine or tryptophan, this CDR3 likely reflects a read error. For the CDR3, the DNA is TGCAGCGTTGTTACTTCCACTAACTATGGCTACACCTAC. Amino acids: CSVVTSTNYGYTY. V usage is TRBV29-1 and J usage is TRBJ1-2; D not certain. Trimming stripped 4 bases from V and 0 bases from J, with 9 bases between. Germline assignment: CDR1 SQVTM and CDR2 ANQGSEA. CDR3 length: 13 residues.

The chain uses TRBV4-1 and TRBJ2-7, with D unclear. The length of the CDR3 is 13 residues. V was clipped by 3 bases and J by 2 bases, with 8 bases between them. Germline-derived CDR1 and CDR2 are MGHRA and YSYEKL. Here the CDR3 reads CASSHQETYEQYF. Written as DNA, the CDR3 is TGCGCCAGCAGCCACCAGGAGACCTACGAGCAGTACTTC.